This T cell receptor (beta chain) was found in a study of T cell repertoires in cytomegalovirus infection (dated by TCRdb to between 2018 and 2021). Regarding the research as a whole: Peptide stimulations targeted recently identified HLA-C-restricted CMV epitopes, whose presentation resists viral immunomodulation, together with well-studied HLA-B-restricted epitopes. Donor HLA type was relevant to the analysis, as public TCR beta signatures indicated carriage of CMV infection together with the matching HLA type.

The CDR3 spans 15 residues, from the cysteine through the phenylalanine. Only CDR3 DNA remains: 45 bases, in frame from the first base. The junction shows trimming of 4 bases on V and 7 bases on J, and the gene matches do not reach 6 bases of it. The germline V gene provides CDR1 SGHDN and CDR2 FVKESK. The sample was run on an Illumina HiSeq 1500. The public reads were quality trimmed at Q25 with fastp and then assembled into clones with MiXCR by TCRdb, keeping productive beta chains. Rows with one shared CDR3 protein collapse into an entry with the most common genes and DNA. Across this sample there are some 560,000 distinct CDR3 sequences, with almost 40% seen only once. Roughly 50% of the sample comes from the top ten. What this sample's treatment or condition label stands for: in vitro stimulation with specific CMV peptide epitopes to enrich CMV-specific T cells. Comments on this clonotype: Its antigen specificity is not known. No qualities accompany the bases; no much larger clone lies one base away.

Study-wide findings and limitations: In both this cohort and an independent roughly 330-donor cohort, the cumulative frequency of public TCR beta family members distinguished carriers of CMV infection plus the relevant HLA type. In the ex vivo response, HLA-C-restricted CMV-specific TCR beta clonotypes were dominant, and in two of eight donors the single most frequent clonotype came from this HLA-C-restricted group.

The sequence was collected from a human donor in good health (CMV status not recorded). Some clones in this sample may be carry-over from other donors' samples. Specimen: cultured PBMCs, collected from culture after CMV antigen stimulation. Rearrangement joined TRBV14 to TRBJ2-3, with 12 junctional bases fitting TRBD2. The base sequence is TGTGCCAGCAGCCCACTAGCGGGAGGACAAAATACGCAGTATTTT. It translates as CASSPLAGGQNTQYF.